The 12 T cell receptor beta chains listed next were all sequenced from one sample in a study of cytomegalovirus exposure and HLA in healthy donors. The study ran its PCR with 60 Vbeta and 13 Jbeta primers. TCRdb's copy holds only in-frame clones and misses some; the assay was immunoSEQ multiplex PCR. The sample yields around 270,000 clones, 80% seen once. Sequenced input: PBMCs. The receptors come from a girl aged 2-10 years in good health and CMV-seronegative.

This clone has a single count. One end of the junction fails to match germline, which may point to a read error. CDR3 DNA sequence: TGTGCCATCAGTGAAGCTAGCGGGAGCAACTACGGGCAGTACTTC. Protein: CAISEASGSNYGQYF. This chain joins TRBV10-3 and TRBJ2-7, with 10 positions matching TRBD2. This CDR3 spans 15 amino acids. Per germline, CDR1 ENHRY and CDR2 SYGVKD.

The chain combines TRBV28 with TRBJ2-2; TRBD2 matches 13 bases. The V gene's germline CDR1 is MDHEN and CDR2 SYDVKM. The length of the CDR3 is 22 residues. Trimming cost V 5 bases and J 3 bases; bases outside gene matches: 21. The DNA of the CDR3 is TGTGCCAGCAGTCCATTAGGGACGGATGTGACTAGCGGGAGGTCCCACACCGGGGAGCTGTTTTTT. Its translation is CASSPLGTDVTSGRSHTGELFF.

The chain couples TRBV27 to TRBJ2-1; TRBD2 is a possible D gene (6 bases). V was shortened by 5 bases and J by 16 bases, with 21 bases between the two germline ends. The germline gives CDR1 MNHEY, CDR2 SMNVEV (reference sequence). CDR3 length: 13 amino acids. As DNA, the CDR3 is TGTGCCAGCAGTCTCCCCCCGACGGGAGTTGTATTCTTC. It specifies CASSLPPTGVVFF.

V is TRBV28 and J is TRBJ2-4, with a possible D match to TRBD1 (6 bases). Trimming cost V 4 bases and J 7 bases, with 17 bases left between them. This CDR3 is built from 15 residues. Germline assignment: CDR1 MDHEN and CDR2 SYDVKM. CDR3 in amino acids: CASSYRFQRGNIQYF. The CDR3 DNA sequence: TGTGCCAGCAGTTACCGGTTCCAGAGGGGGAACATTCAGTACTTC.

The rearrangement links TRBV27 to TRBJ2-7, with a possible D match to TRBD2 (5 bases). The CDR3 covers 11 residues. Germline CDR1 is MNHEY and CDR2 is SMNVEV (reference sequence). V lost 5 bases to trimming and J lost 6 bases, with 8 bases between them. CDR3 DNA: TGTGCCAGCAGTCGCGGGCGCGAGCAGTACTTC. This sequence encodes CASSRGREQYF.

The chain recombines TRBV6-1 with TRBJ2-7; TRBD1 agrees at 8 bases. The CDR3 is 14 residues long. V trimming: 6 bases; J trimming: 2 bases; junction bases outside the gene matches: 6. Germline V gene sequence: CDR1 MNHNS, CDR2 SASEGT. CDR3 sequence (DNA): TGTGCCAGCAGACACCGGGACAGGACCTACGAGCAGTACTTC. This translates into CASRHRDRTYEQYF.

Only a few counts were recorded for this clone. CDR3 protein: CASSAWDSGTEAFF. DNA of the CDR3: TGTGCCAGCAGCGCCTGGGACAGTGGGACTGAAGCTTTCTTT. The chain combines TRBV9 with TRBJ1-1; 7 bases are a match to TRBD1. V lost 3 bases and J lost 5; bases outside the gene matches: 7. This CDR3 contains 14 residues. Germline CDR1 is SGDLS and CDR2 is YYNGEE.

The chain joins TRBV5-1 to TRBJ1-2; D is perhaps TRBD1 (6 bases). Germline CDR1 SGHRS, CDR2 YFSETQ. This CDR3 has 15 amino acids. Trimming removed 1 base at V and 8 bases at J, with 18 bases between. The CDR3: CASSLRSGADSGYTF. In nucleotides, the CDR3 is TGCGCCAGCAGCTTGCGGTCAGGGGCTGATTCGGGCTACACCTTC.

CDR3 DNA sequence: TGTGCCAGTAGTATCTTCAGGACAGGGGTTTTCTATGGGACTACAGCGAACACCGGGGAGCTGTTTTTT. It specifies CASSIFRTGVFYGTTANTGELFF. V gene TRBV19 combines with J gene TRBJ2-2; 9 bases line up with TRBD1. CDR3 length: 23 residues. The V gene end was trimmed by 3 bases and the J gene end by 0 bases; junction bases not matched to a gene: 23. Germline loops: CDR1 LNHDA, CDR2 SQIVND (reference sequence).

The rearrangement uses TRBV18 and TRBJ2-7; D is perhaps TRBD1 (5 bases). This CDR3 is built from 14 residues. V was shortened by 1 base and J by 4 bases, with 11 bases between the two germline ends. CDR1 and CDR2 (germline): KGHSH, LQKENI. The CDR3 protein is CASSPQGLTYEQYF. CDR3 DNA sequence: TGTGCCAGCTCACCACAGGGGTTGACGTACGAGCAGTACTTC.

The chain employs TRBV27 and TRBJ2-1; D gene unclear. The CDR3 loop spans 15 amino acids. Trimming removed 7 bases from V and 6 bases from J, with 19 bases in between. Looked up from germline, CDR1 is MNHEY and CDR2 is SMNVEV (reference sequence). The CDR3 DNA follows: TGTGCCAGCACATCAACTTTACTCCTTATCAATGAGCAGTTCTTC. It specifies CASTSTLLLINEQFF.

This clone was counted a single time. CDR3 sequence (DNA): TGTGCCAGCTCACCGACAGGGGGGAACACTGAAGCTTTCTTT. Its protein is CASSPTGGNTEAFF. V is TRBV18 and J is TRBJ1-1; 9 bases align to TRBD1. In germline, CDR1 is KGHSH, CDR2 LQKENI. The length of the CDR3 is 14 residues. Trimming removed 3 bases from V and 1 base from J; junction bases left unmatched: 0.